Below, 25 T cell receptor beta chains from the same sample are listed, as sequenced in a study of neurological immune-mediated disorders. TCRdb re-called the 5' RACE reads with MiXCR, one entry per CDR3 protein. The table includes around 13,000 distinct CDR3 sequences, about 6.8% detected once. Sequencing used CD8+ T cells from blood. The receptors shown here come from a woman aged 35 to 49 in good health.

At least ten counts were recorded for this clonotype. The CDR3 DNA sequence: TGTGCCAGCAGCCAGGCCCCCGGCCCCTACGAGCAGTACTTC. Protein product: CASSQAPGPYEQYF. J is TRBJ2-7 and V is TRBV3-1; D is unclear. Deletions cut 3 bases from V and 2 bases from J, with 11 bases between. This CDR3 has 14 amino acids. Germline CDR1 is LGHDT and CDR2 is YNNKEL (reference sequence).

The sample holds many counts of this clonotype. The J gene is TRBJ2-6, the V gene TRBV6-4, with D possibly being TRBD1 or TRBD2 (5 bases each). Germline CDR1 and CDR2: MRHNA and SNTAGT. Trimming shortened V by 6 bases and J by 0 bases, and 9 bases separated the two germline ends. The CDR3 contains 15 residues. The CDR3 spells CASSPGASGANVLTF. In DNA, the CDR3 is TGTGCCAGCAGCCCCGGGGCCTCTGGGGCCAACGTCCTGACTTTC.

This clonotype has ten or more counts. The CDR3 DNA sequence: TGCGCCAGCTCACACCTACGCACAGATACGCAGTATTTT. Translating gives CASSHLRTDTQYF. The chain joins TRBV5-1 to TRBJ2-3; D gene ambiguous. This CDR3 has 13 amino acids. Trimming took off 7 bases at V and 1 base at J, with 10 bases between the two ends. From germline, CDR1 is SGHRS and CDR2 YFSETQ.

This clonotype was detected many times. The CDR3 loop reads CASSQVLGEQYF. The CDR3, as DNA: TGTGCCAGCAGCCAAGTTTTAGGAGAGCAGTACTTC. The rearrangement links TRBV14 to TRBJ2-7; D is undetermined. Trimming removed 1 base from V and 7 bases from J, with 8 bases in between. Per the germline V gene, CDR1 is SGHDN and CDR2 is FVKESK. The CDR3 is 12 amino acids.

At least ten counts were recorded for this clonotype. This chain connects TRBV19 to TRBJ2-7, with D hard to call. The V end lost 5 bases, the J end lost 6 bases, and 20 bases lay between the germline ends. Germline V lookup: CDR1 LNHDA, CDR2 SQIVND (reference sequence). The CDR3 sequence is 15 residues long. The CDR3 sequence is CASSPPGADRTEQYF. DNA of the CDR3: TGTGCCAGTAGTCCTCCGGGTGCAGATCGTACCGAGCAGTACTTC.

This clonotype appeared many times. The chain combines TRBV10-2 with TRBJ2-1; 9 bases map to TRBD2. Germline V lookup: CDR1 WSHSY, CDR2 SAAADI. V lost 8 bases, J lost 7 bases, and 6 bases stayed unmatched. CDR3 length: 13 residues. For the CDR3, the DNA is TGCGCCAGCTCGCTAGCGGGATATAATGAGCAGTTCTTC. Amino acid sequence: CASSLAGYNEQFF.

Sample share makes this clonotype medium-sized (0.01 to 0.1%). This chain links TRBV18 with TRBJ2-1, with 12 bases aligning to TRBD2. Germline V gene sequence: CDR1 KGHSH, CDR2 LQKENI. The CDR3 spans 21 residues. Trimming cost V 0 bases and J 8 bases; bases outside gene matches: 20. The CDR3 is CASSPPSMSTHASGRAHEQFF. The DNA of the CDR3 is TGTGCCAGCTCACCACCCTCCATGTCCACCCACGCTAGCGGGAGGGCCCATGAGCAGTTCTTC.

A word on this clonotype: The junction departs from the called germline gene at one end, perhaps through a read error. The genes are TRBV10-3 and TRBJ2-7, with 10 bases aligning to TRBD2. The CDR3 loop spans 15 amino acids. CDR1 is ENHRY and CDR2 is SYGVKD in the germline V gene. The CDR3 sequence is CAISESKGLAYEQYF. The CDR3, as DNA: TGTGCCATTAGTGAGTCTAAGGGACTAGCGTACGAGCAGTACTTC.

This clonotype has a count of ten or more. The V and J genes are TRBV19 and TRBJ2-7, with 8 bases identical to TRBD1. Germline assignment: CDR1 LNHDA and CDR2 SQIVND (reference sequence). Trimming took 5 bases from V and 5 from J; bases not matched to a gene: 5. The CDR3 contains 13 residues. CDR3 sequence reads: CASSFQGAHEQYF. The CDR3 DNA follows: TGTGCCAGTAGTTTCCAGGGGGCCCACGAGCAGTACTTC.

This clonotype was seen many times. This chain uses TRBV29-1 with TRBJ2-1; possible D gene TRBD2, 6 bases. The V end was cut by 1 base, the J end by 6 bases, with 7 bases between. Germline V gene lookup returns CDR1 SQVTM and CDR2 ANQGSEA. The CDR3 runs 12 residues. CDR3 residues: CSVEGGLNEQFF. CDR3 sequence (DNA): TGCAGCGTTGAAGGGGGACTCAATGAGCAGTTCTTC.

J is TRBJ2-2 and V is TRBV27; weak D call: TRBD1 (6 bases). With 5 bases removed from V and 6 bases from J, the gap between germline ends came to 13 bases. Per germline, CDR1 MNHEY and CDR2 SMNVEV (reference sequence). The CDR3 consists of 14 residues. Written as DNA, the CDR3 is TGTGCCAGCAGTGAGGTAGCAGGGGCCGGGGAGCTGTTTTTT. This gives the protein CASSEVAGAGELFF.

This clonotype has a count of ten or more. As DNA, the CDR3 is TGTGCCAGCAGCCGTAATTGGCGGGGGGGGTCTTACAATGAGCAGTTCTTC. Amino acids: CASSRNWRGGSYNEQFF. The chain combines TRBV7-2 with TRBJ2-1, with 9 bases aligning to TRBD2. Germline V gives CDR1 SGHTA, CDR2 FQGNSA. V was pared by 5 bases and J by 4 bases, with 12 bases of the junction left unmatched. The CDR3 spans 17 residues.

This clonotype has ten or more counts. J is TRBJ2-1 and V is TRBV7-9, with TRBD2 identical over 8 bases. The germline CDR1 and CDR2 sequences are SEHNR and FQNEAQ (reference sequence). Trimming removed 5 bases from V and 6 bases from J; junction bases left unmatched: 9. The CDR3 sequence is 15 residues long. CDR3 coding DNA: TGTGCCAGCAGCCCCACGGGACTAGGGCGCAATGAGCAGTTCTTC. This sequence encodes CASSPTGLGRNEQFF.

This clonotype was counted at least ten times. This chain links TRBV28 with TRBJ1-2, with D maybe TRBD1 (5 bases). With 5 bases removed from V and 2 bases from J, the gap between germline ends came to 9 bases. This CDR3 has 13 residues. CDR1 is MDHEN and CDR2 is SYDVKM in the germline V gene. This CDR3 reads CASSAGLNYGYTF. The CDR3 DNA is TGTGCCAGCAGTGCGGGACTCAACTATGGCTACACCTTC.

This clonotype was seen at least ten times. This chain connects TRBV7-8 to TRBJ2-7; 13 positions match TRBD2. Germline values: CDR1 SGHVS, CDR2 FQNEAQ. The CDR3 loop spans 16 amino acids. The V segment lost 5 bases and the J segment 7 bases; nucleotides outside the gene matches: 11. The CDR3 DNA is TGTGCCAGCAGCAGCTGGACTAGCGGGGGCCAGGATGAGCAGTACTTC. This encodes CASSSWTSGGQDEQYF.

This clonotype appeared many times. The CDR3 DNA sequence: TGTGCCAGCAGCCATCGGACTAGCGGGAGAGCCGGGGAGCTGTTTTTT. Encoded protein: CASSHRTSGRAGELFF. The gene calls are TRBV7-2 and TRBJ2-2, with TRBD2 matching over 13 bases. The CDR3 loop spans 16 amino acids. Per germline, CDR1 SGHTA and CDR2 FQGNSA. With V trimmed by 5 bases and J by 6 bases, 6 bases remained unmatched.

The sample holds many counts of this clonotype. This rearrangement joins TRBV11-2 to TRBJ2-7; D gene ambiguous. With 0 bases removed from V and 6 bases from J, the gap between germline ends came to 6 bases. CDR1 SGHAT and CDR2 FQNNGV come from the germline V gene. The CDR3 extends over 12 amino acids. This chain's CDR3 is CASSLDISEQYF. The DNA for the CDR3 is TGTGCCAGCAGCTTAGATATTAGCGAGCAGTACTTC.

There are many counts of this clonotype. The chain joins TRBV20-1 to TRBJ2-3, with D perhaps TRBD2 (6 bases). The CDR3 has 12 residues. Germline CDR1 is DFQATT and CDR2 is SNEGSKA (reference sequence). The V end was cut by 6 bases, the J end by 4 bases, with 11 bases between. Here the CDR3 reads CSATPSADTQYF. CDR3 DNA: TGCAGTGCAACCCCTAGCGCAGATACGCAGTATTTT.

The CDR3 DNA is TGTGCCAGCAGTTACTCGACCGGGATGAACACTGAAGCTTTCTTT. Translated, it gives CASSYSTGMNTEAFF. The chain is built from TRBV6-5 and TRBJ1-1; D gene uncertain. CDR1 and CDR2 (germline): MNHEY, SVGAGI. Trimming removed 0 bases at V and 0 bases at J, with 8 bases between. The CDR3 runs to 15 residues.

This clonotype appeared many times. The chain employs TRBV12-3 or TRBV12-4 and TRBJ1-3; weak D call: TRBD1 (6 bases). The CDR3 loop spans 15 amino acids. V lost 2 bases, J lost 5 bases, and 13 bases lay in between. CDR3 amino acids: CASSLHPGARNTIYF. The CDR3 DNA sequence: TGTGCCAGCAGTTTACACCCAGGGGCCAGAAACACCATATATTTT.

This clonotype showed up many times. CDR3 DNA: TGCAGCGTTGTGGGGGGCCAGGGGACGAACTCCTACGAGCAGTACTTC. Translated: CSVVGGQGTNSYEQYF. This chain links TRBV29-1 with TRBJ2-7, with D possibly called TRBD1 or TRBD2 (6 bases each). The CDR3 covers 16 residues. V was pared by 4 bases and J by 0 bases, with 19 bases between. Germline CDR1 reads SQVTM; CDR2 reads ANQGSEA.

This clonotype has at least ten counts. The rearrangement joins TRBV9 to TRBJ1-1, with a weak D call TRBD1 (5 bases). V was trimmed by 0 bases and J by 4 bases, leaving 10 bases between them. The CDR3 sequence is 14 residues long. CDR1 and CDR2 from the germline V gene are SGDLS and YYNGEE. The DNA of the CDR3 is TGTGCCAGCAGCGTAGGTGGGGGACTCACTGAAGCTTTCTTT. This sequence encodes CASSVGGGLTEAFF. The full variable domain, in which reference TRBV9 and TRBJ1-1 provide the parts outside the CDR3, is DSGVTQTPKHLITATGQRVTLRCSPRSGDLSVYWYQQSLDQGLQFLIQYYNGEERAKGNILERFSAQQFPDLHSELNLSSLELGDSALYFCASSVGGGLTEAFFGQGTRLTVV.

This clonotype appeared many times. The chain uses TRBV7-8 and TRBJ2-1; 8 bases match TRBD2. Germline CDR1 and CDR2: SGHVS and FQNEAQ. This CDR3 region has 15 residues. Trimming cost V 4 bases and J 0 bases; bases outside gene matches: 2. This chain's CDR3 is CASSSGTSSYNEQFF. DNA for the CDR3: TGTGCCAGCAGCTCCGGGACTAGCTCCTACAATGAGCAGTTCTTC.

This clonotype was observed many times. This chain links TRBV4-1 with TRBJ2-7, with D possibly called TRBD1 or TRBD2 (5 bases each). V lost 5 bases to trimming and J lost 5 bases, with 19 bases between them. This CDR3 is 15 amino acids long. Germline-derived CDR1 and CDR2 are MGHRA and YSYEKL. The CDR3, as DNA: TGCGCCAGCAGCTCCCTGTGGGGGTCCTTGGACGAGCAGTACTTC. It yields the protein CASSSLWGSLDEQYF.

In its sample, this clonotype is medium-sized (0.01 to 0.1%). V is TRBV12-3 or TRBV12-4 and J is TRBJ2-1; TRBD2 agrees at 10 bases. With 3 bases clipped from V and 2 bases from J, the junction kept 1 base outside the gene matches. CDR3 size: 15 residues. CDR3 bases: TGTGCCAGCAGTTTTGGACTAGCGGCCTACAATGAGCAGTTCTTC. It yields the protein CASSFGLAAYNEQFF.